This T cell receptor (beta chain) was recorded in a study of blood T cell repertoires in COVID-19. Across the whole study: Donors in the United States, Italy and Spain gave samples during acute or convalescent COVID-19.

This clone was seen only once. In the original analysis: Nucleated cell counts were estimated from reference gene primer amplification. This table comes from immunoSEQ multiplex PCR, and its TCRdb copy is limited to in-frame clones, with some not included. D and trimming come from the DNA, and the V and J calls and clone size come from that table. Among hundreds of thousands of clones, 83% were seen once, and the ten largest hold about 8.1%. Germline V gene sequence: CDR1 SGHTA, CDR2 FQGNSA. Trimming removed 3 bases from V and 6 bases from J, with 12 bases in between. This CDR3 contains 14 residues. The sample was peripheral blood. The chain is built from TRBV7-2 and TRBJ2-1; weak D call: TRBD2 (6 bases). This clonotype originated in a woman aged 45-59 years with acute or convalescent COVID-19. The CDR3 spells CASSFGGLGNEQFF. DNA of the CDR3: TGTGCCAGCAGCTTCGGGGGACTGGGCAATGAGCAGTTCTTC.